Sequencing of this T cell receptor (beta chain) was carried out in a study of human T cells and chemical hapten exposure. Points from the study as a whole: Patch test score was positively correlated with the counts of PT1 expanded TCRs.

The CDR3 spans 14 residues. CDR1 is MRHNA, CDR2 SNTAGT, per germline. V lost 2 bases, J lost 6 bases, and 3 bases stayed unmatched. There are many counts of this clonotype. No antigen is known for it. TCRdb re-called the RACE reads with MiXCR, one entry per CDR3 protein. The profile covers 340,000 or so distinct CDR3 sequences, with around 7% appearing a single time and about 8% taken by the ten largest. As to time point: patch test 1, 2 weeks after DPC sensitization. Treatment denoted: therapeutic diphenylcyclopropenone sensitization with weekly scalp DPC. The TCR was taken from a woman between 18 and 29 years old with alopecia areata. Some clones in this sample may be carry-over from other donors' samples. Specimen: whole blood, collected in connection with sensitization to the hapten diphenylcyclopropenone (DPC). The V gene is TRBV6-4, the J gene TRBJ2-3; 9 nucleotides line up with TRBD2. The CDR3, as DNA: TGTGCCAGCAGTGACGGCGGGGGGGCCGATACGCAGTATTTT. It yields the protein CASSDGGGADTQYF.